This TCR beta chain appears in the sequencing data of a study of blood T cell repertoires in COVID-19. The overall study: From the United States, Italy and Spain came samples of acute and convalescent COVID-19. T cells, B-cell-depleted T cells, or PBMCs provided the cDNA or gDNA that served as material.

CDR3 length equals 17 residues. J lost 2 bases, V lost 1 base, and 8 bases had no gene match. Per the germline V gene, CDR1 is SGHAT and CDR2 is FQNNGV. Authors' data handling: For nucleated cells, counts were estimated from reference gene primer amplification. Here immunoSEQ multiplex PCR was the method, and the copy in TCRdb shows in-frame clones only, minus some. V and J calls plus clone size are reproduced from that table; the DNA served to infer D and trimming. The sample lists approximately 220,000 clones, about 85% occurring once. The clonotype originates from a man aged 40-49 years with acute or convalescent COVID-19. The sequencing sample was made of peripheral blood. The rearrangement links TRBV11-2 to TRBJ1-1; 9 positions agree with TRBD1. The CDR3, as DNA: TGTGCCAGCAGCTTAGTGGTGGGACAGGGTTTAAACACTGAAGCTTTCTTT. It translates to CASSLVVGQGLNTEAFF.